This T cell receptor (beta chain) was sequenced for a study of blood T cell repertoires in COVID-19. About the research overall: PBMCs, B-cell-depleted T cells, or T cells provided the cDNA or gDNA that made up the material.

Germline V gene data show CDR1 as SGHNT and CDR2 as YENEEA. CDR3 size: 15 residues. Deletions cut 0 bases from V and 2 bases from J, with 10 bases between. Assay: immunoSEQ multiplex PCR; the TCRdb copy retains only in-frame clones and omits some. The sample contains 100,000 to 150,000 clones, 65% to 85% of which appear only once. The chain is built from TRBV11-3 and TRBJ1-1; perhaps TRBD1 as D (6 bases). Sequencing was performed on peripheral blood. The receptor's source is an elderly woman with acute or convalescent COVID-19. CDR3 protein: CASSLDSRGNTEAFF. The CDR3 region has the DNA TGTGCCAGCAGCTTAGATAGCAGGGGAAACACTGAAGCTTTCTTT.